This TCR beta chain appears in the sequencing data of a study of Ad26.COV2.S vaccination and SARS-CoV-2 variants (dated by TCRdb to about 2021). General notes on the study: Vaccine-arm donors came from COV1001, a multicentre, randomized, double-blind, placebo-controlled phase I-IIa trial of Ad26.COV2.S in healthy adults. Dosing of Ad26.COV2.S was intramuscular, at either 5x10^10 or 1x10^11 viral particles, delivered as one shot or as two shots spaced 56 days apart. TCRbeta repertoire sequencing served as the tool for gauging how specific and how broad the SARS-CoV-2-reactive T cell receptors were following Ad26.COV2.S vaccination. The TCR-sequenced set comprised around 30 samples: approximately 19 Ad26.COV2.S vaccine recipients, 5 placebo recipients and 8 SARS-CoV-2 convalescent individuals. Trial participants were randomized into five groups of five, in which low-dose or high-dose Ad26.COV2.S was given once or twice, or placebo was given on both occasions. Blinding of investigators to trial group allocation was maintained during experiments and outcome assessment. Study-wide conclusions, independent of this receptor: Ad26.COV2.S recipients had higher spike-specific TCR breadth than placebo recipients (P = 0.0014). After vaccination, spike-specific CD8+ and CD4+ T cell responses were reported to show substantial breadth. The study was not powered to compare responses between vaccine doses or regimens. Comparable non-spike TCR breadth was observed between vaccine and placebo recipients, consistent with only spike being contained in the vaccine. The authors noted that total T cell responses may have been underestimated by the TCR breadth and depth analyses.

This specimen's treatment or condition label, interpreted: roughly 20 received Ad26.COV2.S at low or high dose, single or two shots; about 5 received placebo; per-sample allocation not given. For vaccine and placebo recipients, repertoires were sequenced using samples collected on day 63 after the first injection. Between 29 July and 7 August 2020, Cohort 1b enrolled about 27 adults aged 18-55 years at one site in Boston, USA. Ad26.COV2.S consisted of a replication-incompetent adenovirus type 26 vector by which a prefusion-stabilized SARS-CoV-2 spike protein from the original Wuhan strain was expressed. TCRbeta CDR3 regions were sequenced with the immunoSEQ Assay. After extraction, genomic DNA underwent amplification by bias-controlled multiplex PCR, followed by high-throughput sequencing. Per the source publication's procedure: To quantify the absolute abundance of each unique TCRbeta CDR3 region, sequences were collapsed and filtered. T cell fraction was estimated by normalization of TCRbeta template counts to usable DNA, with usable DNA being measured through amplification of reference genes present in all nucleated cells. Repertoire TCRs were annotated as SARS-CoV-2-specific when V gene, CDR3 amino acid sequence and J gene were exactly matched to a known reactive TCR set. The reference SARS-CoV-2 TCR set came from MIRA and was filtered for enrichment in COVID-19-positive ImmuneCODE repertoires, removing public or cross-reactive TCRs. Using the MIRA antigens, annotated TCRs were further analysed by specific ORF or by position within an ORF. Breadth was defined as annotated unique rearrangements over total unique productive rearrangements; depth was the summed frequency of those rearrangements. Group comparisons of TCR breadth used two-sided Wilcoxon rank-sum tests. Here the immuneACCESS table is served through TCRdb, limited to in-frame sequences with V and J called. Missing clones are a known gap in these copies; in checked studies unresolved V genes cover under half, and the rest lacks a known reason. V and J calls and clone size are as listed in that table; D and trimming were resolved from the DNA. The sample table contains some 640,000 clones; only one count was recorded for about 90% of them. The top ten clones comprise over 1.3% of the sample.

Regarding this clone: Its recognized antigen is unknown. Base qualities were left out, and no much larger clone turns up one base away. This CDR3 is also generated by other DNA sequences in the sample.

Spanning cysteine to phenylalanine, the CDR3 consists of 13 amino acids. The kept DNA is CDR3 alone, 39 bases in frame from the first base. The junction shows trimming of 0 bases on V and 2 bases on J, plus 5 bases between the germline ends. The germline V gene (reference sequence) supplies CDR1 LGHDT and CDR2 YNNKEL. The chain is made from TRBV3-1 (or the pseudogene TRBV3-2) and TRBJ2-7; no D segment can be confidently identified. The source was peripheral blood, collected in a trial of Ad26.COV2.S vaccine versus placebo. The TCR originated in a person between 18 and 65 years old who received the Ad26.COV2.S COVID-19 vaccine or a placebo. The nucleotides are TGTGCCAGCAGCCAAGATCGGCCCTACGAGCAGTACTTC. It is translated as CASSQDRPYEQYF.